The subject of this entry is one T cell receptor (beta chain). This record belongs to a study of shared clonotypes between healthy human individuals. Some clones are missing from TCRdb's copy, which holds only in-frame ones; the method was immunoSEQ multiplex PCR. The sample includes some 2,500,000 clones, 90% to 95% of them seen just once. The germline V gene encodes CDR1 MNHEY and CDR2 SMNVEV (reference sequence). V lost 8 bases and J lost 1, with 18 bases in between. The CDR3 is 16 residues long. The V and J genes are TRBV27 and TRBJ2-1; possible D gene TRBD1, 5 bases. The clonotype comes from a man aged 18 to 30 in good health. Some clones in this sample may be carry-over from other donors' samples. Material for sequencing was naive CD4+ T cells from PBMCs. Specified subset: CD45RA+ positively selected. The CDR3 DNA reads TGTGCCAGCGGTGAACCCGGACAAGCGTCCTACAATGAGCAGTTCTTC. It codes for CASGEPGQASYNEQFF.